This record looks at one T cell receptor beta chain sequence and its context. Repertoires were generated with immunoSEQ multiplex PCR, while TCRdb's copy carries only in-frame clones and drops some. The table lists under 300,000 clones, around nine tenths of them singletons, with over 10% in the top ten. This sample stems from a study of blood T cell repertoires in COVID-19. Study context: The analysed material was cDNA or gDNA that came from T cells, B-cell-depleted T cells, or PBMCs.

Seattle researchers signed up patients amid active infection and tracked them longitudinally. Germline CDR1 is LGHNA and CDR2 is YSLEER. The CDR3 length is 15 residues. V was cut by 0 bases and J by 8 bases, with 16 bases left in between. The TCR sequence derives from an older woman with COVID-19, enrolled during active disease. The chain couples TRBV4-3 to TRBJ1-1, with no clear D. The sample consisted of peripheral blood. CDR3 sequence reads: CASSQDPRGPREAFF. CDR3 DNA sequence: TGCGCCAGCAGCCAAGATCCCCGGGGTCCCAGGGAAGCTTTCTTT.